Listed below are T cell receptor beta chains from one sample, sequenced in a study of cytomegalovirus exposure and HLA in healthy donors. Profiled with immunoSEQ multiplex PCR; TCRdb holds only in-frame clones, not every one. The table records hundreds of thousands of clones, over 70% of them present only once. Material: PBMCs. These receptors came from a boy aged 2 to 10 in good health and CMV-seronegative. Each CDR3 is given with its conserved first and last residue. D genes are given only for firm matches. Size tells how often a clone was seen (once, few, many) or the class of an expanded clone, and some rows leave it out.

TRBV29-1	TRBD2	-	TRBJ2-5	TGCAGCGTTGAAACGGGAGGTGACGAGACCCAGTACTTC	CSVETGGDETQYF
TRBV11-1	TRBD1	-	TRBJ2-3	TGTGCCAGCAGTTCCGACAGGGTCGGGGGCACAGATACGCAGTATTTT	CASSSDRVGGTDTQYF
TRBV19	-	-	TRBJ1-1	TGTGCCAGCCTTCCTGGGGGGTTGGACACTGAAGCTTTCTTT	CASLPGGLDTEAFF
TRBV9	-	-	TRBJ2-5	TGTGCCAGCAGCGTCGGATCGGGGAGGGAGACCCAGTACTTC	CASSVGSGRETQYF
TRBV25-1	-	-	TRBJ2-3	TGTGCCAGCAGTGAGTTCCTAGGTGCAGATACGCAGTATTTT	CASSEFLGADTQYF
TRBV30	-	-	TRBJ1-3	TGTGCCTGGAGTGTACAACCAGGCTCTGGAAACACCATATATTTT	CAWSVQPGSGNTIYF
TRBV5-1	TRBD2	-	TRBJ2-7	TGCGCCAGCAGAACTAGCGGGAGGGGGTACGAGCAGTACTTC	CASRTSGRGYEQYF
TRBV7-8	-	-	TRBJ2-1	TGTGCCAGCAGCTTATCGGGGAATGAGCAGTTCTTC	CASSLSGNEQFF
TRBV6-6	-	-	TRBJ2-7	TGTGCCAGCAGTTACGTTCAGGGAACCTACGAGCAGTACTTC	CASSYVQGTYEQYF
TRBV2	TRBD2	-	TRBJ2-5	TGTGCCAGCAGTGAACGGCGATTAGGTAGCGGGGGGGCCACAGCCCAGTACTTC	CASSERRLGSGGATAQYF
TRBV2	-	-	TRBJ2-5	TGTGCCAGCAGTAACCCCGGACTGGAGACCCAGTACTTC	CASSNPGLETQYF
TRBV5-6	TRBD2	-	TRBJ2-5	TGTGCCAGCAGTTTAAGACTAGCGGGTCAGGAGACCCAGTACTTC	CASSLRLAGQETQYF
TRBV5-1	-	-	TRBJ1-1	TGCGCCAGCAGCTTGATGCAGGGTAGGACTGAAGCTTTCTTT	CASSLMQGRTEAFF
TRBV4-2	-	few	TRBJ2-7	TGTGCCAGCAGCCAAGAAGGAGGGCGACACGAGCAGTACTTC	CASSQEGGRHEQYF
TRBV5-1	-	-	TRBJ1-2	TGCGCCAGCAGCTTTAAAACTGGTGCTAACCCTAACTATGGCTACACCTTC	CASSFKTGANPNYGYTF
TRBV7-9	-	-	TRBJ2-7	TGTTCCAGCAGCGAAGGACAGCCATACGAGCAGTACTTC	CSSSEGQPYEQYF
TRBV11-1	-	-	TRBJ2-7	TGTGCCAGCAGCTCCCTCGGGGAGCAGTACTTC	CASSSLGEQYF
TRBV10-1	-	-	TRBJ1-1	TGCGCCAGCAGTGAATCGGAGGGAGCCGGCACTGAAGCTTTCTTT	CASSESEGAGTEAFF
TRBV30	-	-	TRBJ1-3	TGTGCCTGGATGGCAGGGATCCACTCTGGAAACACCATATATTTT	CAWMAGIHSGNTIYF
TRBV11-2	-	-	TRBJ1-1	TGTGCCAGCAGCCCTTCCCAAAGGACAGTTATTACACGGAACACTGAAGCTTTCTTT	CASSPSQRTVITRNTEAFF
TRBV4-1	-	few	TRBJ1-5	TGCGCCAGCAGCCAAGATCATCGGGGGGCCCAGCCCCAGCATTTT	CASSQDHRGAQPQHF
TRBV19	TRBD1	-	TRBJ1-2	TGTGCCAGTACCGCGACAGGGATTAGTGGCTACACCTTC	CASTATGISGYTF
TRBV13	TRBD2	-	TRBJ2-3	TGTGCCAGCAGCTGGTGGATAGCGGGGGAGATCACAGATACGCAGTATTTT	CASSWWIAGEITDTQYF
TRBV5-6	TRBD2	-	TRBJ2-5	TGTGCCAGCAGCTACTCTAGCGGGGCCCAAGAGACCCAGTACTTC	CASSYSSGAQETQYF
TRBV27	-	-	TRBJ2-7	TGTGCCAGCAGTTTATCCCCTACCTACGAGCAGTACTTC	CASSLSPTYEQYF
TRBV9	-	-	TRBJ2-2	TGTGCCAGCAGCGTAGAATTGAACAGCGGGGAGCTGTTTTTT	CASSVELNSGELFF
TRBV7-8	TRBD1	-	TRBJ1-3	TGTGCCAGCAGCCCGGCCAGGGGGCCGACTGGAAACACCATATATTTT	CASSPARGPTGNTIYF
TRBV7-6	TRBD2	-	TRBJ2-1	TGTGCCAGCACCTTGACTAGCGGGGCTTACAATGAGCAGTTCTTC	CASTLTSGAYNEQFF
TRBV7-8	TRBD1	-	TRBJ1-3	TGTGCCAGCAGCCCAACCGGGACAGGGAGTGACACCATATATTTT	CASSPTGTGSDTIYF
TRBV10-1	-	-	TRBJ2-5	TGCGCCAGCAGTGATGCGGGGCAAGAGACCCAGTACTTC	CASSDAGQETQYF
TRBV28	-	-	TRBJ2-4	TGTGCCAGCAGTTTTCAAGCCAAAAACATTCAGTACTTC	CASSFQAKNIQYF
TRBV2	TRBD2	-	TRBJ2-7	TGTGCCGGGCAGCGGGAGGAAGGTAACGAGCAGTACTTC	CAGQREEGNEQYF
TRBV15	TRBD2	-	TRBJ2-1	TGTGCCACCAGCAGAGATTTACTAGCGGTAAACAATGAGCAGTTCTTC	CATSRDLLAVNNEQFF
TRBV30	TRBD1	-	TRBJ2-1	TGTGCCTGGGCCCCGGGACAGGGAGGCAATGAGCAGTTCTTC	CAWAPGQGGNEQFF
TRBV6-1	-	once	TRBJ1-5	TGTGCCAGCAGTGAAGGGTGGAGTAGCAATCAGCCCCAGCATTTT	CASSEGWSSNQPQHF
TRBV7-9	-	-	TRBJ1-1	TGTGCCAGCAGCTCGGGGGGTACTGAAGCTTTCTTT	CASSSGGTEAFF
TRBV11-2	TRBD2	-	TRBJ2-1	TGTGCCAGCAGCTCACCGGGACTAGCGGGGGGCCCTCCCCTCAATGAGCAGTTCTTC	CASSSPGLAGGPPLNEQFF
TRBV9	TRBD2	-	TRBJ2-7	TGTGCCAGCAGCGTCGCCGGGACTAGCAACTACGAGCAGTACTTC	CASSVAGTSNYEQYF
TRBV6-1	TRBD2	few	TRBJ2-7	TGTGCCAGCAGTGCCGGGGGGGCTTTCACTACGAGCGAGCAGTACTTC	CASSAGGAFTTSEQYF
TRBV4-1	TRBD2	few	TRBJ2-7	TGCGCCAGCAGCCAACCCCGGACTAGCGGGAGGGAAGAGCAGTACTTC	CASSQPRTSGREEQYF
TRBV5-6	TRBD2	-	TRBJ2-7	TGTGCCAGCAGCTATAGCGGGAGGAGGGAGCAGTACTTC	CASSYSGRREQYF
TRBV5-1	-	-	TRBJ1-1	TGCGCCAGCAGCGCGGGACGGACTGAAGCTTTCTTT	CASSAGRTEAFF
TRBV4-1	-	-	TRBJ1-3	TGCGCCAGCAGCCAAGATATCCTTTTTAACGTCGGGAACACCATATATTTT	CASSQDILFNVGNTIYF
TRBV2	-	-	TRBJ1-5	TGTGCCAGCAGAAACGACGGGAATCAGCCCCAGCATTTT	CASRNDGNQPQHF
TRBV19	-	-	TRBJ1-5	TGTGCCAGTAGTATAGCCATTAATCAGCCCCAGCATTTT	CASSIAINQPQHF
TRBV14	TRBD1	-	TRBJ1-6	TGTGCCAGCAGCCAAGTTCCGGGACAGTATTCACCCCTCCACTTT	CASSQVPGQYSPLHF
TRBV13	-	-	TRBJ2-3	TGTGCCAGCAGCTTGTGGGGGGGCACAGATACGCAGTATTTT	CASSLWGGTDTQYF
TRBV27	-	few	TRBJ2-1	TGTGCCAGCACCGGAAGGACTGCCTCCAATGAGCAGTTCTTC	CASTGRTASNEQFF
TRBV20-1	-	-	TRBJ1-2	TGCAGTGCGTCTGTCTATGGCTACACCTTC	CSASVYGYTF
TRBV7-3	-	-	TRBJ2-2	TGTTCCAGCAGCTTAGGCAGGGGGACTCAGCGGACCGGGGAGCTGTTTTTT	CSSSLGRGTQRTGELFF